These T cell receptor beta chains were read from a single sample in a study of T cells in Graves' hyperthyroidism and ophthalmopathy. TCRdb used MiXCR to reprocess the multiplex PCR reads, holding one entry per CDR3 protein. The sample yields about 700,000 distinct CDR3 sequences, 14% seen once. Sequencing input: blood. The receptor source for this set is a woman under 30 with Graves' hyperthyroidism. Both conserved end residues are part of each CDR3. A D gene is named only where the DNA matches it firmly. Expanded clones get a size class; other rows say once, few or many, or leave the size out.

clone size | J gene | V gene | D gene | CDR3 protein | CDR3 DNA
few | TRBJ2-7 | TRBV29-1 | NA | CSVGREINEQYF | TGCAGCGTTGGGAGGGAAATCAACGAGCAGTACTTC
many | TRBJ2-5 | TRBV2 | NA | CAIPGTLGTEETQYF | TGTGCCATCCCGGGCACACTGGGAACGGAAGAGACCCAGTACTTC
NA | TRBJ1-5 | TRBV20-1 | NA | CSARESRGKGLISNQPQHF | TGCAGTGCTAGAGAATCTCGGGGAAAGGGGCTTATTAGCAATCAGCCCCAGCATTTT
many | TRBJ2-3 | TRBV12-3/TRBV12-4 | TRBD2 | CASSSFLAGEADTQYF | TGTGCCAGCAGTTCGTTCCTAGCGGGAGAGGCAGATACGCAGTATTTT
many | TRBJ1-5 | TRBV28 | NA | CASRYPGTEVYSNQPQHF | TGTGCCAGCAGATATCCCGGGACGGAGGTTTATAGCAATCAGCCCCAGCATTTT
many | TRBJ1-1 | TRBV27 | NA | CASSFGSYTEAFF | TGTGCCAGCAGCTTCGGGTCCTACACTGAAGCTTTCTTT
once | TRBJ2-5 | TRBV6-1 | TRBD2 | CASRRAGGRSGETQYF | TGTGCCAGCAGACGGGCGGGGGGGCGCTCTGGGGAGACCCAGTACTTC
many | TRBJ2-3 | TRBV6-2/TRBV6-3 | TRBD2 | CASSYDPSGRARSVDTQYF | TGTGCCAGCAGTTACGATCCTAGCGGGAGGGCTAGGAGTGTAGATACGCAGTATTTT
many | TRBJ2-7 | TRBV3-1 | NA | CASSHMTRISYEQYF | TGTGCCAGCAGCCACATGACTAGAATCTCCTACGAGCAGTACTTC
many | TRBJ2-3 | TRBV2 | TRBD2 | CASSETSGMTDTQYF | TGTGCCAGCAGTGAAACTAGCGGGATGACAGATACGCAGTATTTT
NA | TRBJ2-5 | TRBV5-1 | NA | CASSILRETQYF | TGCGCCAGCAGCATTCTGCGAGAGACCCAGTACTTC
NA | TRBJ2-3 | TRBV9 | TRBD2 | CASSPYGLAGDTQYF | TGTGCCAGCAGCCCATACGGACTAGCGGGAGATACGCAGTATTTT
NA | TRBJ2-2 | TRBV2 | TRBD2 | CATRAGVSGELFF | TGTGCCACCAGGGCGGGGGTCTCCGGGGAGCTGTTTTTT
NA | TRBJ2-1 | TRBV7-9 | NA | CASRPKDRSYNEQFF | TGTGCCAGCAGGCCCAAGGACAGATCCTACAATGAGCAGTTCTTC
few | TRBJ1-2 | TRBV4-1 | TRBD1 | CASSQIDNRGGYGYTF | TGCGCCAGCAGCCAAATCGATAACAGGGGGGGCTATGGCTACACCTTC
NA | TRBJ2-7 | TRBV29-1 | NA | CSVETTYEQYF | TGCAGCGTTGAAACAACCTACGAGCAGTACTTC
NA | TRBJ2-1 | TRBV5-1 | NA | CASSLGSPYNEQFF | TGCGCCAGCAGCTTGGGTTCTCCCTACAATGAGCAGTTCTTC
few | TRBJ2-7 | TRBV28 | TRBD2 | CASSFGGAGGSSYEQYF | TGTGCCAGCAGTTTCGGGGGCGCGGGGGGGAGCTCCTACGAGCAGTACTTC
few | TRBJ1-5 | TRBV12-3/TRBV12-4 | TRBD1 | CASKDRANQPQHF | TGTGCCAGCAAAGACAGGGCCAATCAGCCCCAGCATTTT
few | TRBJ1-4 | TRBV15 | NA | CATSRDGAYGVKLFF | TGTGCCACCAGCAGAGATGGAGCCTATGGGGTAAAACTGTTTTTT
many | TRBJ2-1 | TRBV3-1 | NA | CASSQDGGRGDEQFF | TGTGCCAGCAGCCAAGATGGGGGCCGAGGGGATGAGCAGTTCTTC
NA | TRBJ1-4 | TRBV5-1 | TRBD1 | CASSLAITSGQLATNEKLFF | TGCGCCAGCAGCTTGGCAATAACCTCGGGACAGCTTGCAACTAATGAAAAACTGTTTTTT
NA | TRBJ1-3 | TRBV29-1 | TRBD1 | CSVRDRNTIYF | TGCAGCGTCCGGGACAGGAACACCATATATTTT
many | TRBJ2-5 | TRBV18 | NA | CASSPPRYNQETQYF | TGTGCCAGCTCACCACCTCGGTACAACCAAGAGACCCAGTACTTC
many | TRBJ1-1 | TRBV18 | TRBD1 | CASSSQGGLEAFF | TGTGCCAGCTCATCTCAGGGGGGTCTCGAAGCTTTCTTT
NA | TRBJ2-7 | TRBV19 | NA | CASSITPTYEQYF | TGTGCCAGTAGCATTACCCCCACCTACGAGCAGTACTTC
many | TRBJ2-7 | TRBV30 | NA | CAWSVGLTREQYF | TGTGCCTGGAGTGTCGGACTAACAAGAGAGCAGTACTTC
few | TRBJ1-2 | TRBV5-1 | TRBD1 | CASSARQGLGYGYTF | TGCGCCAGCAGCGCCCGACAGGGGCTCGGCTATGGCTACACCTTC
NA | TRBJ2-2 | TRBV14 | NA | CASSNLARTGELFF | TGTGCCAGCAGCAACCTAGCGCGGACCGGGGAGCTGTTTTTT
many | TRBJ2-7 | TRBV6-2/TRBV6-3 | TRBD2 | CASLLAGGSYEQYF | TGTGCCAGCCTTCTAGCGGGAGGGTCCTACGAGCAGTACTTC
many | TRBJ2-7 | TRBV2 | NA | CASSDRGATSYEQYF | TGTGCCAGCAGTGACAGGGGGGCGACCTCCTACGAGCAGTACTTC
many | TRBJ1-1 | TRBV20-1 | NA | CSARVGTGNEAFF | TGCAGTGCTAGAGTAGGTACGGGGAATGAAGCTTTCTTT
many | TRBJ2-2 | TRBV7-3 | NA | CASSFGVYGELFF | TGTGCCAGCAGCTTCGGGGTTTACGGGGAGCTGTTTTTT
many | TRBJ1-1 | TRBV2 | NA | CASREFGGGNTEAFF | TGTGCCAGCAGGGAGTTCGGGGGCGGGAACACTGAAGCTTTCTTT
many | TRBJ2-3 | TRBV7-3 | TRBD2 | CASSLTASGRSDTDTQYF | TGTGCCAGCAGCTTAACGGCTAGCGGGAGATCGGACACAGATACGCAGTATTTT
NA | TRBJ2-3 | TRBV6-2/TRBV6-3 | NA | CASSGTTLDTQYF | TGTGCCAGCAGTGGGACCACCCTAGATACGCAGTATTTT
NA | TRBJ2-1 | TRBV7-9 | NA | CASSNPEGGGDNEQFF | TGTGCCAGCAGCAACCCTGAGGGGGGGGGGGACAATGAGCAGTTCTTC
NA | TRBJ1-2 | TRBV6-1 | NA | CASSQLGDYGYTF | TGTGCCAGCAGTCAACTCGGTGACTATGGCTACACCTTC
NA | TRBJ1-2 | TRBV6-2/TRBV6-3 | NA | CASSYSILDRTTGYTF | TGTGCCAGCAGTTACTCTATTCTCGATAGAACGACTGGCTACACCTTC
few | TRBJ2-7 | TRBV9 | TRBD2 | CASSAGTSGVTYEQYF | TGTGCCAGCAGCGCCGGGACTAGCGGGGTTACCTACGAGCAGTACTTC
NA | TRBJ2-3 | TRBV24-1 | NA | CATADFKGSTDTQYF | TGTGCCACCGCTGATTTCAAGGGAAGCACAGATACGCAGTATTTT
many | TRBJ1-6 | TRBV12-3/TRBV12-4 | NA | CASSWDGNSPLHF | TGTGCCAGCAGTTGGGACGGAAATTCACCCCTCCACTTT
NA | TRBJ2-5 | TRBV29-1 | NA | CSVLWGSGETQYF | TGCAGCGTATTATGGGGTAGTGGCGAGACCCAGTACTTC
NA | TRBJ1-3 | TRBV27 | TRBD1 | CASSGTGVSGNTIYF | TGTGCCAGCAGTGGAACAGGGGTGTCTGGAAACACCATATATTTT
many | TRBJ2-5 | TRBV11-2 | NA | CASSLTRGWQETQYF | TGTGCCAGCAGCTTAACTAGGGGGTGGCAAGAGACCCAGTACTTC
NA | TRBJ2-1 | TRBV19 | NA | CASLSGYEQFF | TGTGCCAGTTTAAGCGGGTATGAGCAGTTCTTC
once | TRBJ2-7 | TRBV7-2 | NA | CASRYSGFSYEQYF | TGTGCCAGCAGGTATTCAGGGTTTTCCTACGAGCAGTACTTC
NA | TRBJ2-3 | TRBV30 | TRBD2 | CAWNSGFTVDTQYF | TGTGCCTGGAATAGCGGGTTCACCGTCGATACGCAGTATTTT
few | TRBJ2-7 | TRBV18 | NA | CASSLGTDEQYF | TGTGCCAGCTCCCTCGGGACGGACGAGCAGTACTTC
NA | TRBJ1-3 | TRBV11-2 | NA | CASSPGPSSGDTIYF | TGTGCCAGCAGCCCCGGCCCCAGCTCTGGAGACACCATATATTTT
few | TRBJ1-4 | TRBV4-3 | NA | CASSQGLLGVLNEKLFF | TGCGCCAGCAGCCAAGGCCTCCTAGGGGTTCTAAATGAAAAACTGTTTTTT
few | TRBJ2-1 | TRBV6-6 | TRBD2 | CASSYRTSGFNSYNEQFF | TGTGCCAGCAGTTACAGGACTAGCGGGTTTAACTCCTACAATGAGCAGTTCTTC
many | TRBJ2-1 | TRBV27 | TRBD2 | CASSLYGGSSYNEQFF | TGTGCCAGCAGCTTATACGGCGGGAGCTCCTACAATGAGCAGTTCTTC